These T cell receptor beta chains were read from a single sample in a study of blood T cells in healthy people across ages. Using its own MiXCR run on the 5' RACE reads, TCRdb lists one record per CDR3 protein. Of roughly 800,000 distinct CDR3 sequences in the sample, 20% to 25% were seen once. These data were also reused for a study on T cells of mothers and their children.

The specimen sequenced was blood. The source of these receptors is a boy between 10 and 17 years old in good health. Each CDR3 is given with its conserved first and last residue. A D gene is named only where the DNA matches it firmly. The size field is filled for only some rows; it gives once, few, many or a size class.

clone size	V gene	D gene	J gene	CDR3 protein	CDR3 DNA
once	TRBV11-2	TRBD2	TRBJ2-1	CASSFPRGDPETSGTYNEQFF	TGTGCCAGCAGCTTCCCCAGGGGGGACCCCGAGACTAGCGGGACCTACAATGAGCAGTTCTTC
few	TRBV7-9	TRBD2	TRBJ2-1	CASSLVPSGSLSYNEQFF	TGTGCCAGCAGCTTAGTCCCTAGCGGGAGCCTCTCCTACAATGAGCAGTTCTTC
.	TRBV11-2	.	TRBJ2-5	CASSLEGPAFQETQYF	TGTGCCAGCAGCTTAGAAGGGCCAGCTTTCCAAGAGACCCAGTACTTC
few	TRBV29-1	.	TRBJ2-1	CSVDGASSYNEQFF	TGCAGCGTTGACGGGGCTAGCTCCTACAATGAGCAGTTCTTC
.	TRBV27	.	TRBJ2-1	CASRLGWEQFF	TGTGCCAGCCGCCTTGGTTGGGAGCAGTTCTTC
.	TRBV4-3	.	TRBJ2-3	CASSQDRVSTSIDTQYF	TGCGCCAGCAGCCAAGATCGGGTCAGTACTAGCATAGATACGCAGTATTTT
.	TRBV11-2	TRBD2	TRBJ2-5	CASSLAGSGGYQETQYF	TGTGCCAGCAGCTTAGCGGGTAGCGGGGGGTACCAAGAGACCCAGTACTTC
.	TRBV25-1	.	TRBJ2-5	CASSEYSVRGGTQYF	TGTGCCAGCAGTGAATATTCGGTTCGCGGCGGGACCCAGTACTTC
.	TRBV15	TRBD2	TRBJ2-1	CATGSDTTSGKYNEQFF	TGTGCCACCGGCAGTGACACGACTAGCGGGAAGTACAATGAGCAGTTCTTC
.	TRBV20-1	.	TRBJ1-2	CSAREGSAYGYTF	TGCAGTGCTAGAGAGGGGTCCGCTTATGGCTACACCTTC
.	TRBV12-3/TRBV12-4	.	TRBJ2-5	CASSLALELQETQYF	TGTGCCAGCAGTTTAGCTCTAGAACTACAAGAGACCCAGTACTTC
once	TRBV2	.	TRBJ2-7	CASRSQLGEQYF	TGTGCCAGCAGGTCGCAGTTGGGCGAGCAGTACTTC
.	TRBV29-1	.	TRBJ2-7	CSVESPGNSYEQYF	TGCAGCGTTGAATCACCAGGCAACTCCTACGAGCAGTACTTC
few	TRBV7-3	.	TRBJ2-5	CASSMGLEYGQETQYF	TGTGCCAGCAGCATGGGACTCGAGTACGGGCAAGAGACCCAGTACTTC
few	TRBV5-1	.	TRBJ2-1	CASSVSGLSSYNEQFF	TGCGCCAGCAGTGTATCGGGACTGAGCTCCTACAATGAGCAGTTCTTC
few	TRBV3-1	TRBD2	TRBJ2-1	CASSPSGGRYNEQFF	TGTGCCAGCAGCCCTAGCGGGGGCCGTTACAATGAGCAGTTCTTC
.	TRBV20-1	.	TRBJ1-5	CSARNRVTPQHF	TGCAGTGCGCGAAACAGGGTAACGCCCCAGCATTTT
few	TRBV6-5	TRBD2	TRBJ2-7	CASSAGRGGTYEQYF	TGTGCCAGCAGTGCCGGGAGGGGTGGGACCTACGAGCAGTACTTC
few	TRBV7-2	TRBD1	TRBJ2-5	CASSYPSGTGGQETQYF	TGTGCCAGCAGCTACCCCTCGGGAACAGGGGGACAAGAGACCCAGTACTTC
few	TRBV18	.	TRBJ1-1	CASSLGSGGNTEAFF	TGTGCCAGCTCTCTCGGCAGCGGGGGGAACACTGAAGCTTTCTTT
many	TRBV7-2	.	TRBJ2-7	CASSPGLDSYEQYF	TGTGCCAGCAGCCCGGGGCTTGACTCCTACGAGCAGTACTTC
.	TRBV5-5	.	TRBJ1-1	CASCRSWDSTEAFF	TGTGCCAGCTGCCGAAGCTGGGACTCCACTGAAGCTTTCTTT
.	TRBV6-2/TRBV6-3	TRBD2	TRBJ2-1	CASSYSGLAGQFF	TGTGCCAGCAGTTACTCCGGACTAGCGGGGCAGTTCTTC
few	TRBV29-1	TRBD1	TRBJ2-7	CSVEGQGDEQYF	TGCAGCGTTGAGGGACAGGGTGACGAGCAGTACTTC
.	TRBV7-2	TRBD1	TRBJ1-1	CASSLSLTGGAFF	TGTGCCAGCAGCTTATCCCTCACAGGGGGGGCTTTCTTT
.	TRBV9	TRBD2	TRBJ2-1	CASSVGLSGGYNEQFF	TGTGCCAGCAGCGTGGGGTTGAGCGGGGGCTACAATGAGCAGTTCTTC
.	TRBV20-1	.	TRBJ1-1	CSARGMNTEAFF	TGCAGTGCCCGGGGCATGAACACTGAAGCTTTCTTT
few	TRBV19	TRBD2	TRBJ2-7	CASSAGGIYEQYF	TGTGCCAGTAGTGCGGGGGGGATCTACGAGCAGTACTTC
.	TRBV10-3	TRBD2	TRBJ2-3	CAISESATGGTDTQYF	TGTGCCATCAGTGAGTCGGCTACGGGGGGGACAGATACGCAGTATTTT
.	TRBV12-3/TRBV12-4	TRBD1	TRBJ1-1	CASRPSGTGIMNTEAFF	TGTGCCAGCAGGCCCAGCGGGACAGGTATCATGAACACTGAAGCTTTCTTT
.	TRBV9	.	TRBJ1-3	CASSSGTSGNTMYF	TGTGCCAGCAGCTCCGGGACATCTGGAAACACCATGTATTTT
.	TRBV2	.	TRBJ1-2	CARKFDTNYGYTF	TGTGCCAGAAAGTTTGACACCAACTATGGCTACACCTTC
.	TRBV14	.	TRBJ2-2	CASSQRRDLTGELFF	TGTGCCAGCAGCCAAAGGCGAGATCTGACCGGGGAGCTGTTTTTT
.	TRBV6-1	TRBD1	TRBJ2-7	CATWTGQYYYEQYF	TGTGCCACCTGGACAGGCCAGTATTACTACGAGCAGTACTTC
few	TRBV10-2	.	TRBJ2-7	CASSESQILSYEQYF	TGCGCCAGCAGTGAGTCCCAGATACTATCCTACGAGCAGTACTTC
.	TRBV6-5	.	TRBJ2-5	CASSYSGGRETQYF	TGTGCCAGCAGTTATTCCGGGGGCCGGGAGACCCAGTACTTC
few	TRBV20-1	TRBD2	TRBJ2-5	CSARDGGWGGETQYF	TGCAGTGCTAGAGATGGCGGCTGGGGGGGAGAGACCCAGTACTTC
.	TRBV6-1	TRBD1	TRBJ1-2	CASNPDRGQGGYTF	TGTGCCAGCAACCCGGACAGGGGGCAAGGTGGCTACACCTTC
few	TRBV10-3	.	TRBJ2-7	CAISDTDYEQYF	TGTGCCATCAGTGATACTGACTACGAGCAGTACTTC
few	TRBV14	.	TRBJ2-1	CASSHGLRLAYNEQFF	TGTGCCAGCAGCCACGGGTTAAGGCTGGCCTACAATGAGCAGTTCTTC
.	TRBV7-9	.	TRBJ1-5	CASSYDSYQPQHF	TGTGCCAGCAGCTACGACAGCTATCAGCCCCAGCATTTT
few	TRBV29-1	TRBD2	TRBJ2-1	CSAGLAGWNEQFF	TGCAGCGCCGGACTAGCGGGATGGAATGAGCAGTTCTTC
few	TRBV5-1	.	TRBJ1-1	CASSLSGLANTEAFF	TGCGCCAGCAGCCTTTCAGGGCTGGCGAACACTGAAGCTTTCTTT
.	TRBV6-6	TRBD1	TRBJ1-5	CASSYPDRANQPQHF	TGTGCCAGCAGTTACCCGGACAGGGCCAATCAGCCCCAGCATTTT
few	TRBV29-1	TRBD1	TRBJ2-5	CSVRQGVGETQYF	TGCAGCGTCAGACAGGGGGTCGGTGAGACCCAGTACTTC
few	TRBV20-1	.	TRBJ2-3	CSAPDSRARTDTQYF	TGCAGTGCTCCGGATAGTCGGGCCCGCACAGATACGCAGTATTTT
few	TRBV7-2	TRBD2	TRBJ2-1	CASGGRAWNEQFF	TGTGCCTCTGGCGGGAGGGCATGGAATGAGCAGTTCTTC